This T cell receptor beta chain was documented in a study of T cell responses to AZD1222 COVID-19 vaccine. Study-wide results and limits: Receipt of two AZD1222 doses was followed by a rise in Spike-specific TCR breadth and depth. With dominance at 160-218 and 743-854, vaccine-associated CD4 TCRs spanned spike. Among AZD1222 vaccinees, only 5 to 7 were seropositive at baseline.

Remarks on this clone: Antigen specificity is unknown.

The CDR3 extends over 13 amino acids. The method was immunoSEQ multiplex PCR; TCRdb's version includes in-frame clones alone and lacks a portion of them. The table records tens of thousands of clones, around 90% of them present only once. The sequences come from peripheral blood, collected on day 0 of AZD1222 vaccination. The rearrangement uses TRBV21-1 and TRBJ1-2. TRBV21-1 is flagged as a pseudogene. This sequence originates from an adult in good health. In DNA, the CDR3 is TGTGCCAGCTGCGGGAAGGGGCGAAGGGGCTACACCTTC. Amino acids: CASCGKGRRGYTF.